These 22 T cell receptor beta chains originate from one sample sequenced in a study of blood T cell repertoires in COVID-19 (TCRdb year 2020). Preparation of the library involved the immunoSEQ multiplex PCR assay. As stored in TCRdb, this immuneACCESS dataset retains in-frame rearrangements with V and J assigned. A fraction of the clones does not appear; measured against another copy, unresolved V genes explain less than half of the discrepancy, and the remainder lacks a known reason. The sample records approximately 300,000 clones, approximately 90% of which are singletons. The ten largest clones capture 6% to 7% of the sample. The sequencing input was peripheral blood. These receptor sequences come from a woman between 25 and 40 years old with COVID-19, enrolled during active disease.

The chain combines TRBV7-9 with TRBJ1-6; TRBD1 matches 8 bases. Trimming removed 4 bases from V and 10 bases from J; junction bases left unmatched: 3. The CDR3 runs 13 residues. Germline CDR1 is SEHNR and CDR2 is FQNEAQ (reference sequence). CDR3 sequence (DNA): TGTGCCAGCAGCTCAGGACAGGGCTCACCCCTCCACTTT. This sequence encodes CASSSGQGSPLHF.

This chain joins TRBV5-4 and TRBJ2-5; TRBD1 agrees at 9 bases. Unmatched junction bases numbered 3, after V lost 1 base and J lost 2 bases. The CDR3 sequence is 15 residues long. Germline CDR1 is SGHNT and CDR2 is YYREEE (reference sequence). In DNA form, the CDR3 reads TGTGCCAGCAGCTTGACAGGGGGCAAACAAGAGACCCAGTACTTC. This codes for CASSLTGGKQETQYF.

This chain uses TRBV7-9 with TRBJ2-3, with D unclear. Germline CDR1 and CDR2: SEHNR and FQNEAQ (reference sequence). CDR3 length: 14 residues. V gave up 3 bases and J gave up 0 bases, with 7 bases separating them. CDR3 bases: TGTGCCAGCAGCTTTGACACTAGCACAGATACGCAGTATTTT. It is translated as CASSFDTSTDTQYF. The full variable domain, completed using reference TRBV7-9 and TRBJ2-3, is DTGVSQNPRHKITKRGQNVTFRCDPISEHNRLYWYRQTLGQGPEFLTYFQNEAQLEKSRLLSDRFSAERPKGSFSTLEIQRTEQGDSAMYLCASSFDTSTDTQYFGPGTRLTVL.

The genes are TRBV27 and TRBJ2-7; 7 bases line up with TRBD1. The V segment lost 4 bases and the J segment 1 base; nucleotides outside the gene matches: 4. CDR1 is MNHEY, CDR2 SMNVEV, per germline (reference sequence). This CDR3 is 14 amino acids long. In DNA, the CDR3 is TGTGCCAGCAGTTCATGGACAGGTTCCTACGAGCAGTACTTC. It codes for CASSSWTGSYEQYF.

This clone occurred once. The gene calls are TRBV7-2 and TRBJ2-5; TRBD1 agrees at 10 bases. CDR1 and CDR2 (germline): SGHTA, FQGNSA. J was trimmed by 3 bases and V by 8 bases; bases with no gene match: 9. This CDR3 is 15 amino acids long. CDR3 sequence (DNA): TGTGCCAGCTTAGAGAGACAGGGGGCTAAAGAGACCCAGTACTTC. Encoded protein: CASLERQGAKETQYF.

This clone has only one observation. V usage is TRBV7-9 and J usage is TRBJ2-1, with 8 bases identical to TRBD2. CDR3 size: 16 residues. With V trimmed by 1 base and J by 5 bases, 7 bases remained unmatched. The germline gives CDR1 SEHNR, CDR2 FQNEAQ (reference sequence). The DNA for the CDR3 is TGTGCCAGCAGCTTAGAGGCTAGCGGGTACGACAATGAGCAGTTCTTC. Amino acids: CASSLEASGYDNEQFF.

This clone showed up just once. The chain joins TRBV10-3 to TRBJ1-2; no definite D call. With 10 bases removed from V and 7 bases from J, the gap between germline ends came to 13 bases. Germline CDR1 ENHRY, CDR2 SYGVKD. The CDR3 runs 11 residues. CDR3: CASFSSRGYTF. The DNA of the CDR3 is TGTGCCAGTTTCTCTTCGCGTGGCTACACCTTC.

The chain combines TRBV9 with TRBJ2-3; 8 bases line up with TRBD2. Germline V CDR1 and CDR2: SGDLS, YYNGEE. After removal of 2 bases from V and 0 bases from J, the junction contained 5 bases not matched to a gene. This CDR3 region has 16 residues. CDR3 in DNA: TGTGCCAGCAGCGTGGGGCCGGGAGGGAGCACAGATACGCAGTATTTT. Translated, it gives CASSVGPGGSTDTQYF.

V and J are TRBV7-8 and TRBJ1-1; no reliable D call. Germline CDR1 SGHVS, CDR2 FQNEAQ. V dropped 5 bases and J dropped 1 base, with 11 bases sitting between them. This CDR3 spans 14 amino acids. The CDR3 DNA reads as TGTGCCAGCAGCGGGAGAGAAGCGAACACTGAAGCTTTCTTT. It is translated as CASSGREANTEAFF. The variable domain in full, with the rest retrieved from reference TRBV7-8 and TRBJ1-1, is GAGVSQSPRYKVAKRGQDVALRCDPISGHVSLFWYQQALGQGPEFLTYFQNEAQLDKSGLPSDRFFAERPEGSVSTLKIQRTQQEDSAVYLCASSGREANTEAFFGQGTRLTVV.

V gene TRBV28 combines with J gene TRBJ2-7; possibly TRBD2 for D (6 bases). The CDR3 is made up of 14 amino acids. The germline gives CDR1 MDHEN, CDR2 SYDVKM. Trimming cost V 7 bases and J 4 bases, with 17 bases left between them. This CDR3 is CASTVWRERYEQYF. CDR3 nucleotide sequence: TGTGCCAGCACCGTTTGGAGGGAGAGGTACGAGCAGTACTTC.

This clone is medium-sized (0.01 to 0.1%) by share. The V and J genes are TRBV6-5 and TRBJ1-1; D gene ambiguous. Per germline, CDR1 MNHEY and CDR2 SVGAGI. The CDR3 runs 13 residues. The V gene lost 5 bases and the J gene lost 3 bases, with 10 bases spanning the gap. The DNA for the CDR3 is TGTGCCAGCAGTCATCCCCGGGACACTGAAGCTTTCTTT. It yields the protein CASSHPRDTEAFF.

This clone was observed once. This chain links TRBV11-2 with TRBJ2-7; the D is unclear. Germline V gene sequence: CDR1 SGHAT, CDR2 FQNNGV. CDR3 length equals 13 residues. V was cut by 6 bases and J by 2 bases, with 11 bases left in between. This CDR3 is CASSFEETYEQYF. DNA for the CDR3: TGTGCCAGCAGTTTTGAGGAAACCTACGAGCAGTACTTC.

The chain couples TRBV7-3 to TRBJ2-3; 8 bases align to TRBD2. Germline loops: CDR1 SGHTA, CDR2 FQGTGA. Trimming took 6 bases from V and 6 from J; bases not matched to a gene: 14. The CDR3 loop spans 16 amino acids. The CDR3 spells CASSLLSGGRKDTQYF. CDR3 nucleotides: TGTGCCAGCAGTCTCCTCAGCGGGGGCCGCAAGGATACGCAGTATTTT.

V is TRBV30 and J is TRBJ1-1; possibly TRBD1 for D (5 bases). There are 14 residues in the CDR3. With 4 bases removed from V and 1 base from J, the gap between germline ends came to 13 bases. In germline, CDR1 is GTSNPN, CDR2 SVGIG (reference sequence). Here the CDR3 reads CAWTPNGANTEAFF. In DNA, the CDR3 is TGTGCCTGGACCCCCAATGGGGCGAACACTGAAGCTTTCTTT. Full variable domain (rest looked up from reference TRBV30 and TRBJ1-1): SQTIHQWPATLVQPVGSPLSLECTVEGTSNPNLYWYRQAAGRGLQLLFYSVGIGQISSEVPQNLSASRPQDRQFILSSKKLLLSDSGFYLCAWTPNGANTEAFFGQGTRLTVV.

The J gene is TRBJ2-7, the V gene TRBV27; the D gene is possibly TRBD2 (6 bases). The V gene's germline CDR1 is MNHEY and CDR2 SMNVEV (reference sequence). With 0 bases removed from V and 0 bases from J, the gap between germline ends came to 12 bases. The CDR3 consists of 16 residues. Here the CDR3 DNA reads TGTGCCAGCAGTTTATCGATAACTAGCTTCTCCTACGAGCAGTACTTC. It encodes CASSLSITSFSYEQYF.

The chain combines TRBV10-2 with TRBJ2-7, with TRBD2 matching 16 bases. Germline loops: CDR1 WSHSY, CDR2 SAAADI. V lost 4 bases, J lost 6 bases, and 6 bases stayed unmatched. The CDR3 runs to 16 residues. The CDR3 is CASSVGLAGGPSEQYF. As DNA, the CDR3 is TGCGCCAGCAGTGTGGGACTAGCGGGAGGGCCGTCCGAGCAGTACTTC.

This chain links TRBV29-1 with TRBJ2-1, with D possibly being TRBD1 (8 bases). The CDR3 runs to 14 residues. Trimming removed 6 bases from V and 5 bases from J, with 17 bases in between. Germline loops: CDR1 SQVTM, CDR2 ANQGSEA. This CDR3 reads CSVQGAGVNNEQFF. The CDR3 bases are TGCAGCGTCCAGGGGGCGGGAGTTAACAATGAGCAGTTCTTC.

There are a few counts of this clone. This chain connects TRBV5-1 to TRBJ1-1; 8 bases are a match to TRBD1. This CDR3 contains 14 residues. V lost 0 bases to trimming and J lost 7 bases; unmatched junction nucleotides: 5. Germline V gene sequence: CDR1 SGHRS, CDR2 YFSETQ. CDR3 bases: TGCGCCAGCAGCTTGGGGGCAGGACAGGGTGAAGCTTTCTTT. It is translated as CASSLGAGQGEAFF.

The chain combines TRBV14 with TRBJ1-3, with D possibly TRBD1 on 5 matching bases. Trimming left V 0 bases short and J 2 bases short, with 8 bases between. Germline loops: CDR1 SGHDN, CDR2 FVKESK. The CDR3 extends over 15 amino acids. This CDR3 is CASSQDRGAGNTIYF. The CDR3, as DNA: TGTGCCAGCAGCCAAGATCGGGGGGCTGGAAACACCATATATTTT.

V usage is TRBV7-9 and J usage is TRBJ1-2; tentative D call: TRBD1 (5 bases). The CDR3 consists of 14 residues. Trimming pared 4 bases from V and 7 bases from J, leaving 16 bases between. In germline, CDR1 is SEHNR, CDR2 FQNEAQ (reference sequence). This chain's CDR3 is CASSSSGSTLGYTF. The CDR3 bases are TGTGCCAGCAGCTCATCAGGGTCGACCCTTGGCTACACCTTC.

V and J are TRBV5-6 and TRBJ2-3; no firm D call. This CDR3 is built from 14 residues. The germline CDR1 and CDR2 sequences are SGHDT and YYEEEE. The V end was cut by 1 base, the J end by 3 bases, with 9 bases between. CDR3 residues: CASSLTHPTDTQYF. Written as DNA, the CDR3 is TGTGCCAGCAGCTTGACTCACCCTACAGATACGCAGTATTTT.

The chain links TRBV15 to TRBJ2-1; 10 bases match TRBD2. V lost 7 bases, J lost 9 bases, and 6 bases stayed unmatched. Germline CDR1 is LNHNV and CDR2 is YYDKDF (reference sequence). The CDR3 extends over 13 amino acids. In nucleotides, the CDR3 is TGTGCCACCAAAGCGGGAGGGCGTATTGAGCAGTTCTTC. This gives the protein CATKAGGRIEQFF.